This T cell receptor (beta chain) was observed in a study of blood T cell repertoires in COVID-19. This CDR3 comprises 15 residues. Germline V gives CDR1 ENHRY, CDR2 SYGVKD. The ends lost 3 bases at V and 3 bases at J; junction bases unmatched: 4. Libraries were prepared by immunoSEQ multiplex PCR; TCRdb keeps only in-frame clonotypes and omits some of them. The profile shows 150,000 to 200,000 clones, around four fifths of them singletons. The sequenced sample consisted of peripheral blood. The source of this sequence is a woman aged 25 to 39 with acute or convalescent COVID-19. The chain has TRBV10-3 and TRBJ1-3, with 8 bases lining up with TRBD1. This CDR3 is CAISDTGGFGNTIYF. For the CDR3, the DNA is TGTGCCATCAGTGACACAGGGGGTTTTGGAAACACCATATATTTT.